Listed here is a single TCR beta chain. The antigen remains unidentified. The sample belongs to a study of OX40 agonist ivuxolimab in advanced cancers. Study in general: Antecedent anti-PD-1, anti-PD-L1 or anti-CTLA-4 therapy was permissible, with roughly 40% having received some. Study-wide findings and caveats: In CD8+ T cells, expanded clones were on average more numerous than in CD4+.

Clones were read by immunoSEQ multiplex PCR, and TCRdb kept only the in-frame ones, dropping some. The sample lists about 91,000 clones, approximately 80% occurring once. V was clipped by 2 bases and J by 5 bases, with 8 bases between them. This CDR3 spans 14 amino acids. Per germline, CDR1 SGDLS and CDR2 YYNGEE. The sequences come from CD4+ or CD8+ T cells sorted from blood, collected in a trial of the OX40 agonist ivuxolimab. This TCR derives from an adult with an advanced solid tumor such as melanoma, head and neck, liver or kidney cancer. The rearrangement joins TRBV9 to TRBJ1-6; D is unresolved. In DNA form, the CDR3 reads TGTGCCAGCAGCGTCTCTCAGGATAATTCACCCCTCCACTTT. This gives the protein CASSVSQDNSPLHF.